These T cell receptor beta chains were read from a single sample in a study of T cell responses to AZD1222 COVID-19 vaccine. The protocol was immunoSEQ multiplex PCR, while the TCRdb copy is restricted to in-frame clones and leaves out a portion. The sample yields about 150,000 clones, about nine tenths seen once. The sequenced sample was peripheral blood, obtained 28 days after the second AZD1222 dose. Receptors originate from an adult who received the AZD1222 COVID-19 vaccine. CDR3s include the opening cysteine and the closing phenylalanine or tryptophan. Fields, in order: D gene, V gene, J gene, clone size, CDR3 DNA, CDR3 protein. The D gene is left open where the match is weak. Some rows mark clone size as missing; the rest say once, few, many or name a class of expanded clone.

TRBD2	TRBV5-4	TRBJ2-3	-	TGTGCCAGCAGCTCAAGCGGGAGGGGCACAGATACGCAGTATTTT	CASSSSGRGTDTQYF
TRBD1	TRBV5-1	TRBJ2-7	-	TGCGCCAGCAGCTTGGCCATAGGGGGCGCTTCCCACGAGCAGTACTTC	CASSLAIGGASHEQYF
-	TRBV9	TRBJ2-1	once	TGTGCCAGCAGCCCGTCCGGGACCCCTAACAATGAGCAGTTCTTC	CASSPSGTPNNEQFF
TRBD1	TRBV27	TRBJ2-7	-	TGTGCCAGCAGTCACACCGGGACAGGGTTTCACGAGCAGTACTTC	CASSHTGTGFHEQYF
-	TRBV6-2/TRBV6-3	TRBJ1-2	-	TGTGCCAGCAGTTATCCCCGGACGGAGAACTATGGCTACACCTTC	CASSYPRTENYGYTF
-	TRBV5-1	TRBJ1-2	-	TGCGCCAGCAGCCCGGACTCCGTCAGCTACACCTTC	CASSPDSVSYTF
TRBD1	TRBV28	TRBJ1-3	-	TGTGCCAGCAGTTCCCCGGGACAGGGGGTCTCTGGAAACACCATATATTTT	CASSSPGQGVSGNTIYF
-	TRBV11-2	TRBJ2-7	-	TGTGCCAGCAGCTTACCCGTGGGGCGGGGACGGGGCGAGCAGTACTTC	CASSLPVGRGRGEQYF
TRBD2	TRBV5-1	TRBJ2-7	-	TGCGCCAGCAGCGGGACTAGCGGGAGCTACGAGCAGTACTTC	CASSGTSGSYEQYF
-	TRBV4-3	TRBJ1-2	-	TGCGCCAGCAGCGATCGGATGGGGGCCGAATTCTATGGCTACACCTTC	CASSDRMGAEFYGYTF
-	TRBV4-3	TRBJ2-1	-	TGCGCCAGCAGCCAAGAATACAGCTCCTACAATGAGCAGTTCTTC	CASSQEYSSYNEQFF
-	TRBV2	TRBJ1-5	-	TGTGCCAGCAGTGATGGGGGGGGTCTAGTTTATCAGCCCCAGCATTTT	CASSDGGGLVYQPQHF
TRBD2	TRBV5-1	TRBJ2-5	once	TGCGCCAGCAGCTTGGTTGCTAGCGGGAGTTGGGAGACCCAGTACTTC	CASSLVASGSWETQYF
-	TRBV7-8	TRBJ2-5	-	TGTGCCAGCAGCCCAGGTGGGACTGCGAGGGAGACCCAGTACTTC	CASSPGGTARETQYF
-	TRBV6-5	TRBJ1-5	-	TGTGCCAGCGGCCGGGCTTACTATCAGCCCCAGCATTTT	CASGRAYYQPQHF
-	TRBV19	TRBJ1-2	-	TGTGCCAGTAGTAGGGACGCGGTTAACTATGGCTACACCTTC	CASSRDAVNYGYTF
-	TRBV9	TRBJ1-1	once	TGTGCCAGCAGCGTAGACGGGGGGCTTGAAGCTTTCTTT	CASSVDGGLEAFF
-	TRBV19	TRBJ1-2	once	TGTGCCAGTAGTATAGCAGGGAACTATGGCTACACCTTC	CASSIAGNYGYTF
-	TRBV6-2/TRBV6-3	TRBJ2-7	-	TGTGCCAGCAGTTACGTCGGGCCCCAGCAGTACTTC	CASSYVGPQQYF
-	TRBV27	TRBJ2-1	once	TGTGCCAGCAGCCCCCCGGGAGTCGGTTACAATGAGCAGTTCTTC	CASSPPGVGYNEQFF
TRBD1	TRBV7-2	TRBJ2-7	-	TGTGCCAGCAGCTTTGCGGGGACAGGGGCCTACGAGCAGTACTTC	CASSFAGTGAYEQYF
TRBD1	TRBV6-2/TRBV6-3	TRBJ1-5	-	TGTGCCAGCAGTTTGACAGGGGGCAGGGGTCAGCCCCAGCATTTT	CASSLTGGRGQPQHF
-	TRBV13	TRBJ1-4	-	TGTGCCAGCAGCTTCAGCGGGTCTGGGGCAGCTAATGAAAAACTGTTTTTT	CASSFSGSGAANEKLFF
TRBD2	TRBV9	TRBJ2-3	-	TGTGCCAGCAGCCGACAGGGACTAGCGGGATCAGATACGCAGTATTTT	CASSRQGLAGSDTQYF
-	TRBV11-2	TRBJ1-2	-	TGTGCCAGCAGCCCTAGCGGGAACTATGGCTACACCTTC	CASSPSGNYGYTF
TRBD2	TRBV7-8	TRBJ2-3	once	TGTGCCAGCAGCCGAGGGTGGGGAGGGGATACGCAGTATTTT	CASSRGWGGDTQYF